This is a list of T cell receptor beta chains from one sample in a study of cytomegalovirus exposure and HLA in healthy donors. Clones were sequenced by immunoSEQ multiplex PCR, and TCRdb holds only the in-frame ones, with some missing. The table has 200,000 to 300,000 clones, 87% seen once. Sequenced sample: PBMCs. The source is a man between 18 and 29 years old in good health and CMV-seropositive. Both conserved end residues are part of each CDR3. Each record gives: D gene, clone size, V gene, J gene, CDR3 DNA, CDR3 protein. D genes are given only for firm matches. A row's size may be missing; if present it is once, few, many or a size class.

D: TRBD2
size: -
V: TRBV2
J: TRBJ2-5
DNA: TGTGCCAGCAGCGACCGGACTAGCGGGGCCCTGGGGACCCAGTACTTC
CDR3: CASSDRTSGALGTQYF

D: -
size: -
V: TRBV7-3
J: TRBJ2-6
DNA: TGTGCCAGCAGCCCCAGAGATCCGACAGGTTACTCTGGGGCCAACGTCCTGACTTTC
CDR3: CASSPRDPTGYSGANVLTF

D: TRBD2
size: -
V: TRBV9
J: TRBJ2-1
DNA: TGTGCCAGCAGCGTAGCTCGTACTAGCGGGAGTGTCTACAATGAGCAGTTCTTC
CDR3: CASSVARTSGSVYNEQFF

D: -
size: -
V: TRBV6-5
J: TRBJ2-7
DNA: TGTGCCAGCAGCCAACAGGGTTACGAGCAGTACTTC
CDR3: CASSQQGYEQYF

D: -
size: once
V: TRBV28
J: TRBJ2-7
DNA: TGTGCCAGCAGTTTGGGGCAGTCCTCCTACGAGCAGTACTTC
CDR3: CASSLGQSSYEQYF

D: TRBD2
size: -
V: TRBV11-2
J: TRBJ2-1
DNA: TGTGCCAGCAGCTTAAGGCTAGCGGGGTACAATGAGCAGTTCTTC
CDR3: CASSLRLAGYNEQFF

D: TRBD1
size: -
V: TRBV2
J: TRBJ1-1
DNA: TGTGCCAGCAGTGAGGGGGGACAGCCGAACACTGAAGCTTTCTTT
CDR3: CASSEGGQPNTEAFF

D: TRBD1
size: -
V: TRBV7-6
J: TRBJ2-7
DNA: TGTGCCAGCAGCCCCGGGACAGGGCACTACGAGCAGTACTTC
CDR3: CASSPGTGHYEQYF

D: TRBD2
size: -
V: TRBV4-3
J: TRBJ2-1
DNA: TGCGCCAGCAGCCAAGTGGTTGGGACTAGCAGATACAATGAGCAGTTCTTC
CDR3: CASSQVVGTSRYNEQFF

D: -
size: -
V: TRBV4-1
J: TRBJ2-7
DNA: TGCGCCAGCAGCCAATTACACACTAGTGACGGCTACGAGCAGTACTTC
CDR3: CASSQLHTSDGYEQYF

D: TRBD1
size: -
V: TRBV28
J: TRBJ2-4
DNA: TGTGCCAGCAGCAAAAGACAGGGGTTAGCCAAAAACATTCAGTACTTC
CDR3: CASSKRQGLAKNIQYF

D: -
size: -
V: TRBV19
J: TRBJ1-1
DNA: TGTGCCAGTAGTAGGCCCAAGGAGAAAGCGTGGATGAACACTGAAGCTTTCTTT
CDR3: CASSRPKEKAWMNTEAFF

D: -
size: -
V: TRBV7-9
J: TRBJ2-4
DNA: TGTGCCAGCAGCTTAGCGGGTCTCAGGGACGACATTCAGTACTTC
CDR3: CASSLAGLRDDIQYF

D: TRBD2
size: once
V: TRBV5-1
J: TRBJ2-3
DNA: TGCGCCAGCAGCCGACTAGCGGGAGTCGGCACAGATACGCAGTATTTT
CDR3: CASSRLAGVGTDTQYF

D: -
size: few
V: TRBV30
J: TRBJ1-4
DNA: TGTGCCTGGAGTGTCCGGGAAGCTAATGAAAAACTGTTTTTT
CDR3: CAWSVREANEKLFF

D: -
size: -
V: TRBV4-1
J: TRBJ1-5
DNA: TGCGCCAGCAGCCAAGATTGGAGTGCCCGGGCCAACCTACATTTT
CDR3: CASSQDWSARANLHF

D: -
size: few
V: TRBV7-2
J: TRBJ1-1
DNA: TGTGCCAGCAGCCTCGACAGGTTGAACACTGAAGCTTTCTTT
CDR3: CASSLDRLNTEAFF

D: -
size: -
V: TRBV10-3
J: TRBJ2-2
DNA: TGTGCCACCACGGGGACCGGGGAGCTGTTTTTT
CDR3: CATTGTGELFF

D: TRBD1
size: -
V: TRBV5-1
J: TRBJ2-1
DNA: TGCGCCAGCAGCCGGACAGGGACCTCCGGGATCTATGAGCAGTTCTTC
CDR3: CASSRTGTSGIYEQFF

D: -
size: -
V: TRBV9
J: TRBJ2-1
DNA: TGTGCCAGCAGCGGAACCGGGACCTCCTACAATGAGCAGTTCTTC
CDR3: CASSGTGTSYNEQFF

D: -
size: -
V: TRBV5-1
J: TRBJ1-5
DNA: TGCGCCAGCAGCTTGGGAGGCGATCAGCCCCAGCATTTT
CDR3: CASSLGGDQPQHF

D: -
size: -
V: TRBV28
J: TRBJ2-7
DNA: TGTGCCAGCAGACCCGACCTCCACGAGCAGTACTTC
CDR3: CASRPDLHEQYF

D: -
size: -
V: TRBV4-1
J: TRBJ2-1
DNA: TGCGCCAGCAGCCAACGGGGGAACGGTGATATCGATGAGCAGTTCTTC
CDR3: CASSQRGNGDIDEQFF

D: TRBD1
size: -
V: TRBV10-3
J: TRBJ1-2
DNA: TGTGCCATCAGTGGTTACAGGGGGCGCGCCTATGGCTACACCTTC
CDR3: CAISGYRGRAYGYTF

D: -
size: -
V: TRBV5-6
J: TRBJ2-3
DNA: TGTGCCAGCAGCCGCTGGGACGATACGCAGTATTTT
CDR3: CASSRWDDTQYF

D: TRBD1
size: -
V: TRBV30
J: TRBJ1-3
DNA: TGTGCCTGGAGTGCCACAGGGGTTCCTGGTGGAAACACCATATATTTT
CDR3: CAWSATGVPGGNTIYF

D: -
size: -
V: TRBV6-6
J: TRBJ1-1
DNA: TGTGCCAGCAGTTACGATACTGGGACTGAAGCTTTCTTT
CDR3: CASSYDTGTEAFF

D: TRBD1
size: -
V: TRBV11-3
J: TRBJ2-1
DNA: TGTGCCAGCAGCTACGGTTCCGGGACAGTCTACAATGAGCAGTTCTTC
CDR3: CASSYGSGTVYNEQFF

D: -
size: -
V: TRBV2
J: TRBJ2-1
DNA: TGTGCCAGCAGTCGAACCCGGGGCTCCTACAATGAGCAGTTCTTC
CDR3: CASSRTRGSYNEQFF

D: -
size: -
V: TRBV27
J: TRBJ2-1
DNA: TGTGCCAGCAGTCTCGGACTTGGTAATGAGCAGTTCTTC
CDR3: CASSLGLGNEQFF

D: -
size: -
V: TRBV7-7
J: TRBJ2-1
DNA: TGTGCCAGCAGCTTTAGTGGCGCGGGCAATGAGCAGTTCTTC
CDR3: CASSFSGAGNEQFF

D: -
size: -
V: TRBV11-2
J: TRBJ2-7
DNA: TGTGCCAGCAGCTTAGGGGGAGACTACGAGCAGTACTTC
CDR3: CASSLGGDYEQYF

D: -
size: -
V: TRBV27
J: TRBJ1-5
DNA: TGTGCCAGCAGTTTAGGGGGGCTCTATAGCAATCAGCCCCAGCATTTT
CDR3: CASSLGGLYSNQPQHF

D: -
size: -
V: TRBV20-1
J: TRBJ2-3
DNA: TGCAGTGTATGGGGGCGAGATACGCAGTATTTT
CDR3: CSVWGRDTQYF

D: TRBD2
size: -
V: TRBV5-1
J: TRBJ2-2
DNA: TGCGCCAGCAGCTTGCAATGGGGGGGAACCGGGGAGCTGTTTTTT
CDR3: CASSLQWGGTGELFF

D: -
size: few
V: TRBV7-6
J: TRBJ2-7
DNA: TGTGCCAGCAGCTCCTACCATGGCTACGAGCAGTACTTC
CDR3: CASSSYHGYEQYF

D: TRBD1
size: -
V: TRBV9
J: TRBJ1-1
DNA: TGTGCCAGCAGCCTTGCAGGGGGCAACACTGAAGCTTTCTTT
CDR3: CASSLAGGNTEAFF

D: -
size: -
V: TRBV27
J: TRBJ2-2
DNA: TGTGCCAGCAGTTTGATTTGGTCCCTTACGAACACCGGGGAGCTGTTTTTT
CDR3: CASSLIWSLTNTGELFF

D: -
size: once
V: TRBV19
J: TRBJ2-7
DNA: TGTGCCAGTAACCGGGCCGGGGTAGACGAGCAGTACTTC
CDR3: CASNRAGVDEQYF

D: TRBD1
size: -
V: TRBV28
J: TRBJ2-2
DNA: TGTGCCAGCAGTTTTGCCGGGACAGGACTTGGGCCCGGGGAGCTGTTTTTT
CDR3: CASSFAGTGLGPGELFF

D: -
size: -
V: TRBV7-2
J: TRBJ1-5
DNA: TGTGCCAGCAGCAATACAGGGAGCCAGCCCCAGCATTTT
CDR3: CASSNTGSQPQHF